This T cell receptor (beta chain) came from a study of blood T cell repertoires in COVID-19. Study-level information: Samples representing acute and convalescent COVID-19 were sourced from the United States, Italy and Spain. Sources were T cells, B-cell-depleted T cells, or PBMCs; the material itself was cDNA or gDNA.

As originally analysed: It was from reference gene primer amplification that nucleated cell counts were estimated. Sequencing was performed with immunoSEQ multiplex PCR; in TCRdb, only in-frame clones are kept and a portion is missing. V and J calls and clone size follow that table, whereas D and trimming were derived from the DNA. Here the sample spans roughly 300,000 clones, 80% to 90% being singletons. CDR3 length equals 13 residues. Trimming took 3 bases from V and 8 from J; bases not matched to a gene: 4. CDR1 is SEHNR and CDR2 is FQNEAQ in the germline V gene (reference sequence). The clonotype was recovered from a middle-aged woman who had recovered from COVID-19. V usage is TRBV7-9 and J usage is TRBJ2-1; 7 bases map to TRBD1. The sequenced sample was peripheral blood. The CDR3 nucleotides read TGTGCCAGCAGCTTGTTAGGGGGCTATGAGCAGTTCTTC. Amino acid sequence: CASSLLGGYEQFF.